Below are 23 T cell receptor beta chains sequenced from a single sample in a study of blood T cells in healthy people across ages. A sample-barcoded 5' primer and a J-beta primer mix were used in a second PCR of roughly 7 to 12 cycles. A single record per CDR3 protein comes from TCRdb applying MiXCR to the 5' RACE reads. The sample yields around 1,100,000 distinct CDR3 sequences, more than 30% seen once. Sequenced input: blood. These receptors all come from a man aged 18 to 30 in good health.

This clonotype has more than one count but fewer than ten. The rearrangement links TRBV7-9 to TRBJ2-1; D may match TRBD1 or TRBD2 (5 bases each). The CDR3 contains 14 residues. V lost 2 bases and J lost 8, with 13 bases in between. The V gene's germline CDR1 is SEHNR and CDR2 FQNEAQ (reference sequence). The CDR3 region has the DNA TGTGCCAGCAGCTTACGGACTCAGGGCGATGAGCAGTTCTTC. This codes for CASSLRTQGDEQFF. The variable domain in full, completed from reference TRBV7-9 and TRBJ2-1, reads DTGVSQNPRHKITKRGQNVTFRCDPISEHNRLYWYRQTLGQGPEFLTYFQNEAQLEKSRLLSDRFSAERPKGSFSTLEIQRTEQGDSAMYLCASSLRTQGDEQFFGPGTRLTVL.

A remark on this clonotype: Its ends do not fully match the called genes, so a read error is possible. This chain connects TRBV20-1 to TRBJ1-2; no reliable D call. Germline CDR1 reads DFQATT; CDR2 reads SNEGSKA (reference sequence). CDR3 size: 13 residues. The CDR3 sequence: CSVRVEGGYGYTF. CDR3 DNA: TGCAGTGTTAGAGTGGAGGGTGGCTATGGCTACACCTTC.

The V and J genes are TRBV7-9 and TRBJ2-7; D call uncertain. With 5 bases removed from V and 4 bases from J, the gap between germline ends came to 9 bases. This CDR3 region has 12 residues. CDR1 is SEHNR, CDR2 FQNEAQ, per germline (reference sequence). The CDR3 DNA follows: TGTGCCAGCAGCCACAAGATTTACGAGCAGTACTTC. It translates to CASSHKIYEQYF.

This clonotype was seen only a few times. The chain employs TRBV5-5 and TRBJ1-1; D is possibly TRBD1 (6 bases). CDR3 length equals 14 residues. The V gene's germline CDR1 is SGHKS and CDR2 YYEKEE (reference sequence). Trimming pared 0 bases from V and 7 bases from J, leaving 13 bases between. As DNA, the CDR3 is TGTGCCAGCAGCTTGGCCCTAAGGGGGAATGAAGCTTTCTTT. Translation gives CASSLALRGNEAFF.

This clonotype was seen more than once but under ten times. The chain is built from TRBV14 and TRBJ2-5, with 7 bases lining up with TRBD1. The CDR3 consists of 15 residues. Trimming took 6 bases from V and 7 from J; bases not matched to a gene: 14. Germline V gene data show CDR1 as SGHDN and CDR2 as FVKESK. In DNA form, the CDR3 reads TGTGCCAGCAGACGCCGGGACAGCAAAGGTGGGACCCAGTACTTC. Protein product: CASRRRDSKGGTQYF.

V and J are TRBV28 and TRBJ2-3, with a weak D call TRBD1 (6 bases). Germline loops: CDR1 MDHEN, CDR2 SYDVKM. This CDR3 has 12 residues. V was trimmed by 6 bases and J by 11 bases, leaving 15 bases between them. The CDR3 nucleotides read TGTGCCAGCAGCCTAAGGACAGAATGGCAGTATTTT. This codes for CASSLRTEWQYF.

The V and J genes are TRBV27 and TRBJ2-3; D gene unclear. Trimming pared 1 base from V and 2 bases from J, leaving 19 bases between. This CDR3 spans 18 amino acids. The germline V gene has CDR1 MNHEY and CDR2 SMNVEV (reference sequence). The CDR3 is CASSLLPSSTLNTDTQYF. As DNA, the CDR3 is TGTGCCAGCAGTTTATTACCCTCATCCACACTCAACACAGATACGCAGTATTTT.

This clonotype was seen a handful of times. The chain uses TRBV6-6 and TRBJ2-1, with 11 bases matching TRBD1. V gave up 4 bases and J gave up 8 bases; unmatched junction bases: 10. Germline CDR1 is MNHNY and CDR2 is SVGAGI (reference sequence). The CDR3 runs 16 residues. The CDR3 protein is CASSSPRDRGGYEQFF. In DNA, the CDR3 is TGTGCCAGCAGTTCGCCCCGGGACAGGGGGGGCTATGAGCAGTTCTTC.

This sequence joins TRBV20-1 and TRBJ1-1; possibly TRBD1 for D (5 bases). The CDR3 runs to 14 residues. Trimming left V 7 bases short and J 4 bases short, with 19 bases between. CDR1 and CDR2 from the germline V gene are DFQATT and SNEGSKA (reference sequence). For the CDR3, the DNA is TGCAGTGGCCTTGCTCTGGGGCCGCGCACTGAAGCTTTCTTT. Its translation is CSGLALGPRTEAFF.

V gene TRBV12-3 or TRBV12-4 combines with J gene TRBJ2-5, with D tentatively TRBD1 (8 bases). V dropped 5 bases and J dropped 3 bases, with 16 bases sitting between them. This CDR3 comprises 15 residues. CDR3 loop: CASSPQGAGEETQYF. The CDR3 bases are TGTGCCAGCAGTCCCCAGGGGGCGGGAGAAGAGACCCAGTACTTC.

This chain uses TRBV10-3 with TRBJ2-1; 7 bases are a match to TRBD2. Unmatched junction bases numbered 14, after V lost 3 bases and J lost 15 bases. Germline CDR1 and CDR2: ENHRY and SYGVKD. The CDR3 is 14 amino acids. The CDR3 coding sequence is TGTGCCATCAGTGAACCCAGGGAGGGTTCGACCCGGTTCTTC. Protein sequence: CAISEPREGSTRFF.

This clonotype came up once. V gene TRBV6-5 combines with J gene TRBJ1-1; D perhaps matches TRBD1 (5 bases). The CDR3 has 14 amino acids. The V end was cut by 4 bases, the J end by 10 bases, with 19 bases between. Germline assignment: CDR1 MNHEY and CDR2 SVGAGI. The CDR3 sequence is CASSCLSGGNAAFF. For the CDR3, the DNA is TGTGCCAGCAGTTGCTTATCCGGGGGTAACGCAGCTTTCTTT.

V gene TRBV9 combines with J gene TRBJ2-7; TRBD2 matches 8 bases. The trim removed 6 bases at V and 7 bases at J, leaving 15 bases unmatched. The germline gives CDR1 SGDLS, CDR2 YYNGEE. This CDR3 spans 15 amino acids. The CDR3 here is CASNSGAGLVVEQYF. The CDR3 DNA reads as TGTGCCAGCAATAGCGGGGCAGGGTTGGTGGTGGAGCAGTACTTC.

This clonotype was recorded many times. The chain uses TRBV3-1 and TRBJ2-1; D is ambiguous. This CDR3 is built from 15 residues. Germline CDR1 is LGHDT and CDR2 is YNNKEL (reference sequence). V was cut by 0 bases and J by 4 bases, with 10 bases left in between. The CDR3, as DNA: TGTGCCAGCAGCCAAGATGGAGCCACGTACAATGAGCAGTTCTTC. Its protein is CASSQDGATYNEQFF.

Notes on this clonotype: The junction differs from germline at one of its ends, possibly a read error. This rearrangement joins TRBV7-9 to TRBJ2-1; 7 nucleotides agree with TRBD2. Looked up from germline, CDR1 is SEHNR and CDR2 is FQNEAQ (reference sequence). The CDR3 totals 14 residues. This CDR3 reads CASSLVGGTNGQFF. The CDR3 DNA reads as TGTGCCAGCAGCTTAGTGGGGGGGACCAATGGGCAGTTCTTC.

The V and J genes are TRBV12-3 or TRBV12-4 and TRBJ1-4; the match to TRBD1 covers 10 bases. The trim removed 3 bases at V and 4 bases at J, leaving 2 bases unmatched. The CDR3 loop spans 15 amino acids. The CDR3 spells CASSFGTGDNEKLFF. CDR3 DNA: TGTGCCAGCAGTTTCGGGACAGGGGATAATGAAAAACTGTTTTTT.

The chain carries TRBV6-5 and TRBJ1-2; 8 nucleotides agree with TRBD1. CDR1 is MNHEY, CDR2 SVGAGI, per germline. This CDR3 region has 15 residues. The junction had 10 bases not matched to a gene; V was cut back by 6 bases and J by 4 bases. The CDR3 loop is CASSLATGVGYGYTF. In nucleotides, the CDR3 is TGTGCCAGCAGCCTCGCGACAGGGGTGGGCTATGGCTACACCTTC.

The rearrangement joins TRBV27 to TRBJ1-1, with no clear D. Germline CDR1 is MNHEY and CDR2 is SMNVEV (reference sequence). The CDR3 totals 12 residues. The V end was cut by 5 bases, the J end by 7 bases, with 11 bases between. CDR3 region: CASSRAGIEAFF. The CDR3 DNA reads TGTGCCAGCAGTCGAGCGGGGATTGAAGCTTTCTTT.

The V gene is TRBV20-1, the J gene TRBJ2-5, with 7 positions matching TRBD1. Germline V gene lookup returns CDR1 DFQATT and CDR2 SNEGSKA (reference sequence). V was pared by 6 bases and J by 1 base, with 8 bases of the junction left unmatched. The CDR3 loop spans 14 amino acids. The CDR3 coding sequence is TGCAGTGCCGACACCTGGGACAGCCAAGAGACCCAGTACTTC. Amino acid sequence: CSADTWDSQETQYF.

The genes are TRBV4-1 and TRBJ2-1, with 8 positions matching TRBD2. The CDR3 sequence is 18 residues long. Germline V gene lookup returns CDR1 MGHRA and CDR2 YSYEKL. V shed 1 base and J 5 bases; nucleotides not matched to a gene: 13. In DNA form, the CDR3 reads TGCGCCAGCAGCCAAGCCTTAGCGGGACTCGTGGGCCACAATGAGCAGTTCTTC. Its translation is CASSQALAGLVGHNEQFF.

CDR3 loop: CASSIRGGAISGNEQFF. The CDR3 region has the DNA TGTGCCAGCAGCATCCGCGGAGGGGCGATTTCAGGTAATGAGCAGTTCTTC. This chain joins TRBV7-2 and TRBJ2-1; D is possibly TRBD2 (6 bases). The V gene's germline CDR1 is SGHTA and CDR2 FQGNSA. This CDR3 spans 17 amino acids. V was shortened by 5 bases and J by 7 bases, with 24 bases between the two germline ends.

This chain links TRBV4-1 with TRBJ1-2; 12 bases agree with TRBD1. This CDR3 has 17 residues. CDR1 and CDR2 from the germline V gene are MGHRA and YSYEKL. Trimming cost V 0 bases and J 4 bases; bases outside gene matches: 6. The CDR3 DNA follows: TGCGCCAGCAGCCAAGACGGGACAGGGGGCTGGGGCTATGGCTACACCTTC. As protein: CASSQDGTGGWGYGYTF.

The chain combines TRBV20-1 with TRBJ2-1; weak D call: TRBD2 (7 bases). The DNA matches TRBJ2-7 better at its end, which makes the J call doubtful. This CDR3 spans 15 amino acids. The germline V gene encodes CDR1 DFQATT and CDR2 SNEGSKA (reference sequence). For the CDR3, the DNA is TGCAGTGCTAGAAGTGGGGGGGCAAGTTACAATGAGCAGTACTTC. It encodes CSARSGGASYNEQYF.